The clone carrying this T cell receptor (beta chain) was detected many times. Its antigen is currently unknown. The data are from a study of T cells in Graves' hyperthyroidism and ophthalmopathy. At the level of the study: Peripheral blood samples were taken at initial diagnosis, prior to any treatment.

Amplified regions were TCR beta CDR3 sequences from RNA transcripts. First-round RT-PCR of the TCR CDR3 relied on the HTBI primer set. One entry per CDR3 protein, called by TCRdb with MiXCR from the multiplex PCR reads. The table has over 550,000 distinct CDR3 sequences, 16% seen once. Findings and limits, study-wide: Most thyroid clonotypes that were expanded above 0.001 also turned up in blood.

Looked up from germline, CDR1 is SGHTA and CDR2 is FQGNSA. Between the trimmed V and J ends, which lost 1 base and 0 bases, there was a span of 9 bases. This CDR3 region has 15 residues. This TCR was recovered from a young woman with Graves' hyperthyroidism. The chain couples TRBV7-2 to TRBJ1-2; D remains ambiguous. Sequencing used blood. The CDR3 is CASSLVAASNYGYTF. The CDR3 coding sequence is TGTGCCAGCAGCTTAGTGGCAGCCTCTAACTATGGCTACACCTTC.